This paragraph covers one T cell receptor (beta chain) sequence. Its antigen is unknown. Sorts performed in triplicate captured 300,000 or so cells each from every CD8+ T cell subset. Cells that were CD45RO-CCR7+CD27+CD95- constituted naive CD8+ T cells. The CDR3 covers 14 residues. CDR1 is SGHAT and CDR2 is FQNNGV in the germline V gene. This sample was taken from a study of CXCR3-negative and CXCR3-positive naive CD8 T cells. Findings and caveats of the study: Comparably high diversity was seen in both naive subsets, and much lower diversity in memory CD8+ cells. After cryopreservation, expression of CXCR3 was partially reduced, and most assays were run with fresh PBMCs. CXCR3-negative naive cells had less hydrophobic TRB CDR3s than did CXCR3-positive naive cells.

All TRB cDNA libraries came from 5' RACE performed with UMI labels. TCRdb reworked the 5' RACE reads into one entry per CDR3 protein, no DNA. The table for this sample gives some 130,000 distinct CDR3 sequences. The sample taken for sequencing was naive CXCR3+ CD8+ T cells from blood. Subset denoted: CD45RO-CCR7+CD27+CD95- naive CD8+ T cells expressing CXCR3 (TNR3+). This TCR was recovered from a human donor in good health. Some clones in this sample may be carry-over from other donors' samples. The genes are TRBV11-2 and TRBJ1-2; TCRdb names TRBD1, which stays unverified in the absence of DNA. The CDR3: CASSLDDRGNGYTF. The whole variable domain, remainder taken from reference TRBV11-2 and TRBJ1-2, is EAGVAQSPRYKIIEKRQSVAFWCNPISGHATLYWYQQILGQGPKLLIQFQNNGVVDDSQLPKDRFSAERLKGVDSTLKIQPAKLEDSAVYLCASSLDDRGNGYTFGSGTRLTVV.